This T cell receptor (beta chain) emerged from a study of T cell repertoires in cytomegalovirus infection. The overall study: Indicated by public TCR beta signatures were CMV infection and matching HLA type.

TCRdb re-called the reads through MiXCR, storing one row per CDR3 protein. Of approximately 250,000 distinct CDR3 sequences in the sample, around 6.6% were seen once. Study outcomes and limitations: Dominating the ex vivo response were HLA-C-restricted CMV-specific TCR beta clonotypes. People with CMV and the relevant HLA were identified by cumulative public TCR beta family frequency.

This clonotype was observed at least ten times. Its antigen remains unidentified. The CDR3 runs 16 residues. CDR1 and CDR2 from the germline V gene are LNHNV and YYDKDF (reference sequence). Deletions cut 0 bases from V and 0 bases from J, with 11 bases between. The origin of this receptor is a human donor in good health (CMV status not recorded). Some clones in this sample may be carry-over from other donors' samples. The sequenced sample consisted of PBMCs. The chain is built from TRBV15 and TRBJ1-1; weak D call: TRBD1 (5 bases). The CDR3, as DNA: TGTGCCACCAGCAGAGAACCGGGACCTATGAACACTGAAGCTTTCTTT. Amino acids: CATSREPGPMNTEAFF. Variable domain in full (rest from reference TRBV15 and TRBJ1-1): DAMVIQNPRYQVTQFGKPVTLSCSQTLNHNVMYWYQQKSSQAPKLLFHYYDKDFNNEADTPDNFQSRRPNTSFCFLDIRSPGLGDTAMYLCATSREPGPMNTEAFFGQGTRLTVV.